These T cell receptor beta chains were read from a single sample in a study of blood T cell repertoires in COVID-19. Assay: immunoSEQ multiplex PCR; the TCRdb copy retains only in-frame clones and omits some. The table lists about 280,000 clones, approximately 90% of them singletons. The sample was peripheral blood. The receptor source for this set is a middle-aged man with acute or convalescent COVID-19. The CDR3 runs from the conserved cysteine through the conserved F or W. The D gene is left open where the match is weak. The listing skips clone size in some rows; elsewhere it reads once, few, many or a size class.

TRBJ2-5	.	.	TRBV27	CASSQSRQETQYF	TGTGCCAGCAGTCAGTCTAGACAAGAGACCCAGTACTTC
TRBJ2-5	TRBD1	.	TRBV5-6	CASSGGTGEWETQYF	TGTGCCAGCAGCGGGGGGACAGGGGAGTGGGAGACCCAGTACTTC
TRBJ1-5	.	.	TRBV5-8	CASSAGRRVEQPQHF	TGTGCCAGCAGCGCGGGACGGAGGGTCGAGCAGCCCCAGCATTTT
TRBJ1-1	TRBD1	.	TRBV7-2	CASSSRQGGTVKAFF	TGTGCCAGCAGCTCCAGACAGGGCGGAACAGTGAAAGCTTTCTTT
TRBJ1-5	TRBD1	.	TRBV6-2/TRBV6-3	CASSPFGTGSSNQPQHF	TGTGCCAGCAGCCCTTTCGGGACAGGTTCTAGCAATCAGCCCCAGCATTTT
TRBJ2-1	.	.	TRBV9	CASSVGGSRARLDEQFF	TGTGCCAGCAGCGTAGGAGGGTCCCGGGCTCGCTTGGATGAGCAGTTCTTC
TRBJ2-2	.	few	TRBV11-2	CASTHAGRVSTGELFF	TGTGCCAGCACCCATGCCGGCAGGGTTTCGACCGGGGAGCTGTTTTTT
TRBJ2-3	TRBD2	.	TRBV7-6	CASSLVAGGLTDTQYF	TGTGCCAGCAGCTTAGTGGCGGGGGGGCTCACAGATACGCAGTATTTT
TRBJ1-3	.	.	TRBV29-1	CSGQGSSGNTIYF	TGCAGCGGCCAGGGTAGTTCTGGAAACACCATATATTTT
TRBJ1-1	.	.	TRBV6-5	CASSYSGGKGTEAFF	TGTGCCAGCAGTTACTCTGGGGGGAAAGGCACTGAAGCTTTCTTT
TRBJ2-2	TRBD2	few	TRBV7-8	CASSLRLAGGTGELFF	TGTGCCAGCAGCTTAAGACTAGCGGGAGGGACCGGGGAGCTGTTTTTT
TRBJ1-3	TRBD1	once	TRBV29-1	CSVEFRGPGDTIYF	TGCAGCGTTGAGTTCAGGGGGCCTGGGGACACCATATATTTT
TRBJ1-3	.	once	TRBV7-2	CASSPTGPGNTIYF	TGTGCCAGCAGCCCTACAGGGCCTGGAAACACCATATATTTT
TRBJ1-5	.	.	TRBV5-6	CASSLGGRNQPQHF	TGTGCCAGCAGCTTGGGAGGTCGCAATCAGCCCCAGCATTTT
TRBJ2-1	.	.	TRBV15	CATSRQGFEQFF	TGTGCCACCAGCAGGCAGGGCTTCGAGCAGTTCTTC
TRBJ2-7	.	.	TRBV11-2	CASSSLAGQHSYEQYF	TGTGCCAGCAGCTCCCTCGCGGGACAGCACTCCTACGAGCAGTACTTC
TRBJ2-1	TRBD1	.	TRBV7-8	CASSLTGTGGNEQFF	TGTGCCAGCAGCTTAACCGGGACAGGGGGCAATGAGCAGTTCTTC
TRBJ1-5	.	.	TRBV7-2	CASSLGPGYNQPQHF	TGTGCCAGCAGCTTAGGTCCAGGGTACAATCAGCCCCAGCATTTT
TRBJ2-7	.	once	TRBV3-1/TRBV3-2	CASSPSLGEGEQYF	TGTGCCAGCAGCCCCAGCTTAGGGGAAGGGGAGCAGTACTTC
TRBJ2-1	.	.	TRBV29-1	CSVDAGGYNEQFF	TGCAGCGTTGACGCGGGTGGCTACAATGAGCAGTTCTTC
TRBJ1-4	.	.	TRBV6-1	CASSEVHRSRGEKLFF	TGTGCCAGCAGTGAAGTCCACAGGAGCCGAGGTGAAAAACTGTTTTTT
TRBJ2-1	.	.	TRBV11-3	CASSGEQIFGGGEQFF	TGTGCCAGCAGCGGGGAACAAATCTTCGGCGGAGGTGAGCAGTTCTTC
TRBJ1-2	.	.	TRBV2	CASSSDYGYTF	TGTGCCAGCAGCAGTGACTATGGCTACACCTTC
TRBJ1-2	.	.	TRBV5-6	CASSYGVDSYGYTF	TGTGCCAGCAGCTACGGGGTGGATTCTTATGGCTACACCTTC
TRBJ2-1	.	.	TRBV5-1	CASSLDYSHNEQFF	TGCGCCAGCAGCTTGGATTACAGTCACAATGAGCAGTTCTTC
TRBJ2-7	TRBD1	.	TRBV5-6	CASSSRDRLNEQYF	TGTGCCAGCAGCTCCCGGGACAGGTTGAACGAGCAGTACTTC
TRBJ2-2	TRBD2	.	TRBV19	CASSINGGGRGELFF	TGTGCCAGTAGTATAAACGGGGGGGGCCGTGGGGAGCTGTTTTTT
TRBJ2-7	TRBD2	.	TRBV10-3	CAISPTSGGPYEQYF	TGTGCCATCAGTCCCACTAGCGGGGGGCCCTACGAGCAGTACTTC
TRBJ1-1	TRBD1	.	TRBV2	CASSRQGARNTEAFF	TGTGCCAGCAGCCGACAGGGGGCAAGGAACACTGAAGCTTTCTTT
TRBJ1-1	.	.	TRBV6-6	CASSPRDTPYPFNEAFF	TGTGCCAGCAGTCCCCGGGACACCCCTTATCCTTTCAATGAAGCTTTCTTT
TRBJ2-3	TRBD2	.	TRBV6-2/TRBV6-3	CASSLGGGITDTQYF	TGTGCCAGCAGTTTAGGCGGGGGGATCACAGATACGCAGTATTTT
TRBJ1-2	.	.	TRBV9	CASSVTGNYGYTF	TGTGCCAGCAGCGTGACAGGAAACTATGGCTACACCTTC
TRBJ2-7	TRBD2	.	TRBV2	CASSPSGGGYEQYF	TGTGCCAGCAGCCCTAGCGGGGGAGGCTACGAGCAGTACTTC
TRBJ1-1	.	few	TRBV2	CASSESGGLTEAFF	TGTGCCAGCAGTGAATCGGGGGGTCTTACGGAAGCTTTCTTT
TRBJ1-5	TRBD1	few	TRBV2	CASSRTGYSNQPQHF	TGTGCCAGCAGTCGGACAGGCTACAGCAATCAGCCCCAGCATTTT
TRBJ2-7	TRBD1	.	TRBV5-4	CASSADRASSYEQYF	TGTGCCAGCAGCGCGGACAGGGCCAGCTCCTACGAGCAGTACTTC
TRBJ2-1	TRBD2	.	TRBV9	CASSVDGGASDEQFF	TGTGCCAGCAGCGTAGACGGGGGGGCCAGCGATGAGCAGTTCTTC
TRBJ2-4	TRBD1	.	TRBV19	CASSGQGLAKNIQYF	TGTGCCAGTAGTGGACAGGGTTTAGCCAAAAACATTCAGTACTTC
TRBJ1-2	TRBD1	.	TRBV10-3	CAISESGQVSGYTF	TGTGCCATCAGTGAGTCGGGACAGGTCTCTGGCTACACCTTC
TRBJ1-1	TRBD1	.	TRBV30	CAWSVFRGQGENTEAFF	TGTGCCTGGAGTGTATTTCGTGGACAGGGTGAAAACACTGAAGCTTTCTTT
TRBJ2-2	.	.	TRBV12-5	CASGLVLQGAYGGELFF	TGTGCTAGTGGTTTGGTACTCCAGGGCGCTTACGGCGGGGAGCTGTTTTTT
TRBJ2-1	TRBD2	.	TRBV13	CASSLASGAFYNEQFF	TGTGCCAGCAGCTTAGCTAGCGGGGCTTTTTACAATGAGCAGTTCTTC
TRBJ1-1	.	.	TRBV19	CASTEQLSTEAFF	TGTGCCAGTACGGAGCAATTGAGCACTGAAGCTTTCTTT
TRBJ2-2	.	.	TRBV3-1/TRBV3-2	CASSQVGLRTGELFF	TGTGCCAGCAGCCAAGTGGGGCTAAGGACCGGGGAGCTGTTTTTT
TRBJ1-6	TRBD1	.	TRBV27	CASSQDRGKSPLHF	TGTGCCAGCAGTCAGGACAGGGGTAAATCACCCCTCCACTTT
TRBJ2-1	TRBD2	.	TRBV7-6	CASSLGGGAGEQFF	TGTGCCAGCAGCTTAGGCGGGGGGGCGGGTGAGCAGTTCTTC
TRBJ1-1	.	.	TRBV28	CASSFTAGLLSEAFF	TGTGCCAGCAGTTTTACAGCGGGGCTCCTCTCTGAAGCTTTCTTT
TRBJ1-6	TRBD1	.	TRBV5-1	CASSLEVTRSGGSPLHF	TGCGCCAGCAGCTTGGAAGTCACGCGGTCAGGGGGCTCACCCCTCCACTTT
TRBJ1-1	TRBD1	.	TRBV3-1/TRBV3-2	CASSQQGEVTEAFF	TGTGCCAGCAGCCAACAGGGGGAGGTCACTGAAGCTTTCTTT
TRBJ2-3	.	.	TRBV10-3	CAISAGQSTDTQYF	TGTGCCATCAGCGCGGGACAGAGCACAGATACGCAGTATTTT
TRBJ1-3	.	.	TRBV3-1/TRBV3-2	CASSHSGGHGNTIYF	TGTGCCAGCAGCCACTCCGGGGGGCATGGAAACACCATATATTTT
TRBJ1-1	TRBD1	.	TRBV6-5	CASSYEPQGAGTEAFF	TGTGCCAGCAGTTACGAACCACAGGGGGCAGGAACTGAAGCTTTCTTT
TRBJ2-7	TRBD1	once	TRBV5-8	CASRSRDRYEQYF	TGTGCCAGCAGGAGCCGGGACAGGTACGAGCAGTACTTC